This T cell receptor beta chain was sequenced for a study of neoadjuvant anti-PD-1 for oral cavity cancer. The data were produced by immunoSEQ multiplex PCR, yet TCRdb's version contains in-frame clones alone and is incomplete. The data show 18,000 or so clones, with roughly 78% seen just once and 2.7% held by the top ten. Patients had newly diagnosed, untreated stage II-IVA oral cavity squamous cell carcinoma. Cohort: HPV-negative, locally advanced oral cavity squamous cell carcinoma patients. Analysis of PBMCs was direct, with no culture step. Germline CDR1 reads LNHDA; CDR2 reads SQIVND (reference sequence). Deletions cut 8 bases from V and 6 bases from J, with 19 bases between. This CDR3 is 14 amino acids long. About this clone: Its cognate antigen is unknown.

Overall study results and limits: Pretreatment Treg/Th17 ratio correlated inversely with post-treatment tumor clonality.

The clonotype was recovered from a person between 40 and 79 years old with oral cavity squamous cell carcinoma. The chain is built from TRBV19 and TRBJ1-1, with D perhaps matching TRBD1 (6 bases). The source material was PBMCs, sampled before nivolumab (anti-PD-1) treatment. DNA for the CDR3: TGTGCCAGTGGCCGGGACATCTATATGGCTGAAGCTTTCTTT. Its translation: CASGRDIYMAEAFF.